This T cell receptor (beta chain) is drawn from a study of early T cells in non-severe SARS-CoV-2 infection. At the level of the study: Sequenced bulk RNA came from whole blood that was unsorted, and chains were unpaired. Study conclusions and caveats: Missing private and CD4 specificities, VDJdb matching favored anti-spike CD8 responses.

V trimming: 6 bases; J trimming: 0 bases; junction bases outside the gene matches: 8. This CDR3 contains 16 residues. Germline assignment: CDR1 DFQATT and CDR2 SNEGSKA (reference sequence). This clonotype was picked up many times. Antigen unknown. Individual cDNA molecules were tagged with unique molecular identifiers. TCRdb re-called the 5' RACE reads through MiXCR, storing one row per CDR3 protein. Altogether some 41,000 distinct CDR3 sequences are present, 5.8% being singletons, with the ten largest covering roughly 26%. The chain links TRBV20-1 to TRBJ2-7; 13 bases match TRBD2. This TCR came from an adult who was a healthcare worker with PCR-confirmed SARS-CoV-2 infection or an uninfected control (not recorded which). The sample consisted of whole blood. CDR3 sequence (DNA): TGCAGTGCATACGGGACTAGCGGGGCAAGCTCCTACGAGCAGTACTTC. Translating it yields CSAYGTSGASSYEQYF.